These 16 T cell receptor beta chains originate from one sample sequenced in a study of T cells after yellow fever vaccination. Using its own MiXCR run on the 5' RACE reads, TCRdb lists one record per CDR3 protein. Of roughly 120,000 distinct CDR3 sequences in the sample, roughly 8.9% are singletons; the top ten hold around 25%. The sample here was CD8+ T cells sorted from PBMCs, taken 45 days after the yellow fever booster vaccination. These receptors were taken from a young man who received the YFV17D yellow fever vaccine.

At least ten counts were recorded for this clonotype. V gene TRBV9 combines with J gene TRBJ1-4; D is uncertain. Trimming took off 2 bases at V and 5 bases at J, with 10 bases between the two ends. The CDR3 is made up of 14 amino acids. In germline, CDR1 is SGDLS, CDR2 YYNGEE. The CDR3: CASSVDGRNEKLFF. The CDR3 DNA reads as TGTGCCAGCAGCGTGGACGGAAGGAATGAAAAACTGTTTTTT.

The chain links TRBV23-1 to TRBJ2-5; TRBD1 agrees at 7 bases. TRBV23-1 is identified as an open reading frame with a role that is uncertain. The CDR3 is 13 residues long. J gave up 3 bases and V 6 bases, and 4 bases lay outside the gene matches. CDR3 in DNA: TGCGCCAGCAGCCTGACAGGGAAAGAGACCCAGTACTTC. It codes for CASSLTGKETQYF.

This rearrangement joins TRBV20-1 to TRBJ1-5, with D possibly matching TRBD1 (5 bases). V lost 6 bases, J lost 0 bases, and 12 bases lay in between. CDR1 and CDR2 from the germline V gene are DFQATT and SNEGSKA (reference sequence). The CDR3 extends over 14 amino acids. CDR3 sequence (DNA): TGCAGTGCCATCCACGACAGTAGCAATCAGCCCCAGCATTTT. Its translation is CSAIHDSSNQPQHF.

This clonotype has a count of ten or more. The chain has TRBV20-1 and TRBJ1-5; no reliable D call. CDR3 length equals 14 residues. Germline V gene data show CDR1 as DFQATT and CDR2 as SNEGSKA (reference sequence). The ends were cut back, 6 bases at V and 0 bases at J, with 12 bases in the middle. CDR3 amino acids: CSAGGQHSNQPQHF. The CDR3 DNA reads as TGCAGTGCCGGAGGGCAGCATAGCAATCAGCCCCAGCATTTT.

This clonotype was observed at least ten times. The chain has TRBV3-1 and TRBJ2-5; D could derive from TRBD1 or TRBD2 (5 bases each). This CDR3 has 16 amino acids. Trimming took 4 bases from V and 2 from J, leaving 17 bases between them. Germline-derived CDR1 and CDR2 are LGHDT and YNNKEL (reference sequence). For the CDR3, the DNA is TGTGCCAGCAGCCTCCTACCGGGACGGGTACAAGAGACCCAGTACTTC. Protein: CASSLLPGRVQETQYF.

The V and J genes are TRBV6-5 and TRBJ2-5; 8 bases are a match to TRBD2. V lost 4 bases, J lost 3 bases, and 7 bases stayed unmatched. The germline gives CDR1 MNHEY, CDR2 SVGAGI. This CDR3 is built from 15 residues. For the CDR3, the DNA is TGTGCCAGCAGTTTAGCGGGAAAGTTGGAAGAGACCCAGTACTTC. Residues: CASSLAGKLEETQYF.

This clonotype showed up many times. This chain links TRBV6-2 or TRBV6-3 with TRBJ2-7; 9 positions match TRBD2. The V gene end was trimmed by 5 bases and the J gene end by 5 bases; junction bases not matched to a gene: 10. The CDR3 runs to 15 residues. Germline CDR1 is MNHEY and CDR2 is SVGEGT. Written as DNA, the CDR3 is TGTGCCAGCAGTCCCCTTAGCGGGAGCGTCGACGAGCAGTACTTC. Translation gives CASSPLSGSVDEQYF.

This clonotype came up many times. This chain connects TRBV20-1 to TRBJ2-2; 16 bases align to TRBD2. This CDR3 spans 16 amino acids. Losses at the gene ends were 6 bases for V and 7 bases for J; bases not matched to a gene: 8. Germline CDR1 and CDR2: DFQATT and SNEGSKA (reference sequence). The CDR3 region has the DNA TGCAGTGCGCCCCCGGGACTAGCGGGAGGGCACGGGGAGCTGTTTTTT. It specifies CSAPPGLAGGHGELFF.

This clonotype was observed many times. This chain uses TRBV10-3 with TRBJ2-5, with D perhaps matching TRBD1 (5 bases). The ends were cut back, 4 bases at V and 5 bases at J, with 11 bases in the middle. The germline gives CDR1 ENHRY, CDR2 SYGVKD. CDR3 length: 13 residues. In nucleotides, the CDR3 is TGTGCCATCAGTGGAGCAGGGTTGGAGACCCAGTACTTC. Translation: CAISGAGLETQYF.

This clonotype was counted at least ten times. V usage is TRBV11-2 and J usage is TRBJ1-4, with D hard to call. This CDR3 has 15 residues. V was cut by 0 bases and J by 8 bases, with 13 bases left in between. The germline gives CDR1 SGHAT, CDR2 FQNNGV. The CDR3 loop reads CASSLDWSAGEKLFF. CDR3 DNA: TGTGCCAGCAGCTTAGATTGGTCAGCCGGGGAAAAACTGTTTTTT. Complete variable domain (other parts from reference TRBV11-2 and TRBJ1-4): EAGVAQSPRYKIIEKRQSVAFWCNPISGHATLYWYQQILGQGPKLLIQFQNNGVVDDSQLPKDRFSAERLKGVDSTLKIQPAKLEDSAVYLCASSLDWSAGEKLFFGSGTQLSVL.

This clonotype has a count of ten or more. The rearrangement links TRBV14 to TRBJ2-7, with D perhaps being TRBD1 or TRBD2 (5 bases each). V was shortened by 2 bases and J by 5 bases, with 22 bases between the two germline ends. CDR3 length: 17 amino acids. Germline assignment: CDR1 SGHDN and CDR2 FVKESK. This CDR3 reads CASSQRDAVAFWDEQYF. In DNA form, the CDR3 reads TGTGCCAGCAGCCAAAGGGACGCGGTGGCCTTTTGGGACGAGCAGTACTTC. Using reference TRBV14 and TRBJ2-7 for the parts outside the CDR3, the full variable domain is EAGVTQFPSHSVIEKGQTVTLRCDPISGHDNLYWYRRVMGKEIKFLLHFVKESKQDESGMPNNRFLAERTGGTYSTLKVQPAELEDSGVYFCASSQRDAVAFWDEQYFGPGTRLTVT.

There are a few counts of this clonotype. The genes are TRBV13 and TRBJ2-2, with 8 bases that match TRBD1. Germline V gene data show CDR1 as PRHDT and CDR2 as FYEKMQ (reference sequence). Trimming removed 4 bases from V and 8 bases from J; junction bases left unmatched: 12. The CDR3 sequence is 16 residues long. In DNA form, the CDR3 reads TGTGCCAGCAGCTATGACAGGGGCTCCGGTCCTGGGGAGCTGTTTTTT. Its protein is CASSYDRGSGPGELFF.

This clonotype was seen ten or more times. The chain uses TRBV4-3 and TRBJ2-7; no clear D gene. V lost 3 bases and J 2 bases, leaving 8 bases between the germline ends. This CDR3 contains 13 residues. CDR1 is LGHNA and CDR2 is YSLEER in the germline V gene. The CDR3 nucleotides read TGCGCCAGCAGCCAGGACCGTACCTACGAGCAGTACTTC. This translates into CASSQDRTYEQYF.

This clonotype was found many times. This chain uses TRBV7-6 with TRBJ2-2; D is undetermined. Germline V gene data show CDR1 as SGHVS and CDR2 as FNYEAQ. Deletions cut 4 bases from V and 3 bases from J, with 12 bases between. The CDR3 contains 15 residues. The CDR3 DNA sequence: TGTGCCAGCAGCTCCCCTGGAGTGGACACCGGGGAGCTGTTTTTT. Translation: CASSSPGVDTGELFF.

This clonotype showed up just a few times. CDR3 in DNA: TGCAGTGCTAGAGATTTCAGGGTATCGGAGACCCAGTACTTC. The encoded protein is CSARDFRVSETQYF. This chain uses TRBV20-1 with TRBJ2-5; TRBD1 is a possible D gene (5 bases). The CDR3 covers 14 residues. CDR1 DFQATT and CDR2 SNEGSKA come from the germline V gene (reference sequence). V was cut by 0 bases and J by 5 bases, with 13 bases left in between.

This clonotype was picked up many times. The gene calls are TRBV5-6 and TRBJ2-1; TRBD2 matches at 10 bases. The germline CDR1 and CDR2 sequences are SGHDT and YYEEEE. The ends lost 4 bases at V and 0 bases at J; junction bases unmatched: 10. The CDR3 extends over 18 amino acids. In DNA form, the CDR3 reads TGTGCCAGCAGCCCGGGACTAGCGCCGTTAAGCTCCTACAATGAGCAGTTCTTC. Amino acid sequence: CASSPGLAPLSSYNEQFF.